One sample yielded the 20 T cell receptor beta chains listed below, sequenced in a study of blood T cells in healthy people across ages. Through a sample-barcoded 5' primer and a J-beta primer mix, a second PCR was run for roughly 6 to 11 cycles. TCRdb ran MiXCR on the 5' RACE reads and lists one entry per CDR3 protein. The sample records some 700,000 distinct CDR3 sequences, 35% to 45% being singletons. Sequencing was done on a sample of blood. Every receptor here comes from a woman in her sixties in good health.

The CDR3 spells CASSVNPNSRDTQYF. The CDR3 bases are TGTGCCAGCAGTGTAAATCCCAACAGCCGAGATACGCAGTATTTT. The chain carries TRBV2 and TRBJ2-3, with D uncertain. The CDR3 extends over 15 amino acids. CDR1 and CDR2 from the germline V gene are SNHLY and FYNNEI. V gave up 4 bases and J gave up 5 bases, with 16 bases separating them.

This clonotype was observed a handful of times. The chain carries TRBV5-1 and TRBJ2-4; TRBD1 aligns across 9 bases. The J call may be incorrect, as the DNA end agrees better with TRBJ2-7. CDR1 is SGHRS and CDR2 is YFSETQ in the germline V gene. The CDR3 is made up of 16 amino acids. CDR3 coding DNA: TGCGCCAGCAACTATGGGGGACAGGGATTTCAATACGAGCAGTACTTC. Residues: CASNYGGQGFQYEQYF.

The V call is TRBV5-1, the J call TRBJ2-5; TRBD2 might be the D (5 bases). From germline, CDR1 is SGHRS and CDR2 YFSETQ. Trimming pared 3 bases from V and 3 bases from J, leaving 12 bases between. The CDR3 length is 14 residues. The CDR3, as DNA: TGCGCCAGCAGCTCCGGCCCAGCGGAAGAGACCCAGTACTTC. It is translated as CASSSGPAEETQYF.

In DNA, the CDR3 is TGTGCCAGCAGCTTACTTAGATCTTATAAAGAGCAGTTCTTC. It encodes CASSLLRSYKEQFF. The rearrangement links TRBV7-9 to TRBJ2-1; D remains unclear. The CDR3 loop spans 14 amino acids. CDR1 and CDR2 from the germline V gene are SEHNR and FQNEAQ (reference sequence). V dropped 2 bases and J dropped 10 bases, with 15 bases sitting between them.

This clonotype was seen more than once but under ten times. The genes are TRBV5-1 and TRBJ1-4; no definite D call. Germline CDR1 is SGHRS and CDR2 is YFSETQ. The germline V and J ends were trimmed by 0 bases and 3 bases, with 6 bases remaining between them. The CDR3 loop spans 14 amino acids. The CDR3 nucleotides read TGCGCCAGCAGCTTGGGCAACCCTAATGAAAAACTGTTTTTT. Protein: CASSLGNPNEKLFF.

The V and J genes are TRBV14 and TRBJ2-3; D gene ambiguous. Germline V CDR1 and CDR2: SGHDN, FVKESK. The CDR3 runs 14 residues. V dropped 4 bases and J dropped 6 bases, with 14 bases sitting between them. The CDR3 nucleotides read TGTGCCAGCAGCCCTCCGGTGGCTGGGGATACGCAGTATTTT. This sequence encodes CASSPPVAGDTQYF.

This clonotype was counted at least ten times. The chain carries TRBV10-3 and TRBJ2-7; D possibly matches TRBD1 or TRBD2 (5 bases each). CDR3 length: 12 amino acids. The germline V gene has CDR1 ENHRY and CDR2 SYGVKD. Trimming pared 7 bases from V and 2 bases from J, leaving 9 bases between. The CDR3 DNA reads as TGTGCCATCAAACGGGACGCCTACGAGCAGTACTTC. This encodes CAIKRDAYEQYF.

This chain connects TRBV20-1 to TRBJ2-1, with D unresolved. The CDR3 extends over 14 amino acids. Per germline, CDR1 DFQATT and CDR2 SNEGSKA (reference sequence). V was cut by 3 bases and J by 11 bases, with 20 bases left in between. The CDR3 nucleotides read TGCAGTGCTAGTAAAAATAAAGGATCCCGACAGCAGTTCTTC. Protein: CSASKNKGSRQQFF.

This clonotype was counted only a few times. This chain connects TRBV20-1 to TRBJ2-1, with 10 bases aligning to TRBD2. Germline CDR1 and CDR2: DFQATT and SNEGSKA (reference sequence). V dropped 1 base and J dropped 9; count of bases not matched to a gene: 12. The CDR3 totals 16 residues. CDR3 sequence: CSARVGASGSGGEQFF. For the CDR3, the DNA is TGCAGTGCTAGAGTAGGGGCTAGCGGGAGCGGGGGTGAGCAGTTCTTC.

The DNA for the CDR3 is TGCAGTGCTTTCGAACAAACCAAGGGTGGTCGTGAAAAACTGTTTTTT. Its translation: CSAFEQTKGGREKLFF. The chain employs TRBV20-1 and TRBJ1-4, with D uncertain. This CDR3 region has 16 residues. V was cut by 5 bases and J by 7 bases, with 23 bases left in between. Germline CDR1 DFQATT, CDR2 SNEGSKA (reference sequence).

CDR3 loop: CASSYREAGDTQYF. The CDR3 coding sequence is TGTGCCAGCAGTTACAGGGAGGCGGGGGATACGCAGTATTTT. This sequence joins TRBV6-5 and TRBJ2-3; weak D call: TRBD2 (6 bases). Trimming took 2 bases from V and 6 from J, leaving 12 bases between them. From germline, CDR1 is MNHEY and CDR2 SVGAGI. The CDR3 has 14 residues.

The V gene is TRBV5-1, the J gene TRBJ2-5; a weak D match, TRBD2 (5 bases). The ends were cut back, 5 bases at V and 2 bases at J, with 16 bases in the middle. The germline V gene encodes CDR1 SGHRS and CDR2 YFSETQ. The CDR3 runs 15 residues. The CDR3 coding sequence is TGCGCCAGCAGTCACGGACGAGCGGTGCAAGAGACCCAGTACTTC. Protein: CASSHGRAVQETQYF.

V gene TRBV20-1 combines with J gene TRBJ1-1, with D tentatively TRBD1 (6 bases). The CDR3 is 13 residues long. Trimming removed 3 bases from V and 4 bases from J, with 12 bases in between. Germline V gene sequence: CDR1 DFQATT, CDR2 SNEGSKA (reference sequence). The CDR3 coding sequence is TGCAGTGCTAGTTGGGGGCGGGTCACTGAAGCTTTCTTT. As protein: CSASWGRVTEAFF.

This clonotype was detected only once. J is TRBJ2-5 and V is TRBV11-2; TRBD1 is a possible D gene (5 bases). The CDR3 totals 14 residues. The germline V gene has CDR1 SGHAT and CDR2 FQNNGV. V lost 0 bases, J lost 4 bases, and 9 bases lay in between. This CDR3 is CASSLDTGRETQYF. The CDR3 region has the DNA TGTGCCAGCAGCTTAGATACAGGTAGAGAGACCCAGTACTTC.

The chain recombines TRBV18 with TRBJ2-4; D unclear. Gene TRBJ2-5 matches the end of the DNA better, so the J call may be wrong. The germline V gene has CDR1 KGHSH and CDR2 LQKENI. The CDR3 totals 16 residues. The CDR3 DNA reads as TGTGCCAGCTCACCACCGTCGGTCCGGTCGAGTGAGACCCAGTACTTC. Residues: CASSPPSVRSSETQYF.

The chain employs TRBV6-2 or TRBV6-3 and TRBJ1-1; D unresolved. The CDR3 is made up of 14 amino acids. Trimming took off 2 bases at V and 6 bases at J, with 13 bases between the two ends. Germline CDR1 and CDR2: MNHEY and SVGEGT. CDR3 sequence reads: CASSYGLDVAEAFF. The DNA for the CDR3 is TGTGCCAGCAGTTACGGGCTGGACGTCGCTGAAGCTTTCTTT.

The chain carries TRBV9 and TRBJ2-3, with TRBD1 matching over 8 bases. The CDR3 loop spans 15 amino acids. The germline V gene encodes CDR1 SGDLS and CDR2 YYNGEE. J was trimmed by 6 bases and V by 0 bases; bases with no gene match: 6. CDR3 nucleotides: TGTGCCAGCAGCGTAGACTCAGGGGGCATGGATACGCAGTATTTT. As protein: CASSVDSGGMDTQYF.

The V call is TRBV7-2, the J call TRBJ1-1; 7 bases match TRBD1. Trimming cost V 5 bases and J 0 bases; bases outside gene matches: 9. The germline V gene encodes CDR1 SGHTA and CDR2 FQGNSA. The CDR3 contains 16 residues. The CDR3 nucleotides read TGTGCCAGCAGCCAAGACAGGGTTGGAGTGAACACTGAAGCTTTCTTT. This translates into CASSQDRVGVNTEAFF. Complete variable domain (other parts from reference TRBV7-2 and TRBJ1-1): GAGVSQSPSNKVTEKGKDVELRCDPISGHTALYWYRQSLGQGLEFLIYFQGNSAPDKSGLPSDRFSAERTGGSVSTLTIQRTQQEDSAVYLCASSQDRVGVNTEAFFGQGTRLTVV.

V and J are TRBV6-1 and TRBJ2-3; D is undetermined. CDR3 length: 12 amino acids. V was shortened by 7 bases and J by 4 bases, with 9 bases between the two germline ends. Germline-derived CDR1 and CDR2 are MNHNS and SASEGT. DNA for the CDR3: TGTGCCAGCACTCCGTGGGCAGATACGCAGTATTTT. Translating it yields CASTPWADTQYF.

The chain joins TRBV6-1 to TRBJ2-1; 15 nucleotides align to TRBD2. This CDR3 has 16 residues. Germline V CDR1 and CDR2: MNHNS, SASEGT. The J segment lost 10 bases and the V segment lost 4 bases, leaving 8 bases of the junction unmatched. The CDR3 sequence: CASSGGLAGGPWEQFF. The DNA for the CDR3 is TGTGCCAGCAGTGGAGGACTAGCGGGAGGGCCTTGGGAGCAGTTCTTC.